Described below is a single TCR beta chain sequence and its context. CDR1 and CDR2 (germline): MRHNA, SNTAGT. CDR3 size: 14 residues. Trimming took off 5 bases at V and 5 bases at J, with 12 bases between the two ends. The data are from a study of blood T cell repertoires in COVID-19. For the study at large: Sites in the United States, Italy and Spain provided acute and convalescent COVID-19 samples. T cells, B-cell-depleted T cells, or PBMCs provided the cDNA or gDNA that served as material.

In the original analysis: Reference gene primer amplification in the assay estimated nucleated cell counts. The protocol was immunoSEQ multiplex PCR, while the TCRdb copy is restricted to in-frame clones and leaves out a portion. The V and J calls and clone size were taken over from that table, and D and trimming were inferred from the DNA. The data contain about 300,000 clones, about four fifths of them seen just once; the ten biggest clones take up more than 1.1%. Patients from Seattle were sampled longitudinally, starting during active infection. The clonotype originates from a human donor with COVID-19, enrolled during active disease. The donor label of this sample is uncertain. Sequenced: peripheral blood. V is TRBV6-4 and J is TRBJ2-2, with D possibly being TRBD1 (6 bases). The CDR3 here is CASSRTQGTGELFF. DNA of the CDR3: TGTGCCAGCAGTCGTACACAGGGAACCGGGGAGCTGTTTTTT.